The clone carrying this T cell receptor beta chain has more than one count but fewer than ten. Its antigen is unknown. CD25-based Treg depletion was applied to purified naive CD4+ T cells. Constant-region reverse primers amplified full-length variable regions, followed by semi-nested Nested Universal Primer A PCR. TCRdb called the 5' RACE reads again in MiXCR, with one record for every CDR3 protein. The top ten clones hold approximately 3% of a sample with approximately 40,000 distinct CDR3 sequences, approximately 17% of them seen once. The study's findings and limits: The larger cohort examined one V-J beta rearrangement, not whole repertoires. In terms of TCR gene usage, tumor memory CD4+ T cells clustered together with blood and lymph node memory CD4+ cells, as well as with lymph node naive CD4+ cells.

Input material: naive CD4+ T cells sorted from a lymph node. Indicated subset: naive CD4+ T cells, CD4+CD45RA+CD25-. This sequence was found in a female donor with breast cancer.

The CDR3 nucleotides read TGTGCCAGCAGCTTAAATACGCTTGCCACTGAAGCTTTCTTT. Its protein product is CASSLNTLATEAFF. V gene TRBV7-9 combines with J gene TRBJ1-1; D gene ambiguous. The CDR3 is 14 amino acids. Germline values: CDR1 SEHNR, CDR2 FQNEAQ (reference sequence). V dropped 2 bases and J dropped 4 bases, with 11 bases sitting between them.